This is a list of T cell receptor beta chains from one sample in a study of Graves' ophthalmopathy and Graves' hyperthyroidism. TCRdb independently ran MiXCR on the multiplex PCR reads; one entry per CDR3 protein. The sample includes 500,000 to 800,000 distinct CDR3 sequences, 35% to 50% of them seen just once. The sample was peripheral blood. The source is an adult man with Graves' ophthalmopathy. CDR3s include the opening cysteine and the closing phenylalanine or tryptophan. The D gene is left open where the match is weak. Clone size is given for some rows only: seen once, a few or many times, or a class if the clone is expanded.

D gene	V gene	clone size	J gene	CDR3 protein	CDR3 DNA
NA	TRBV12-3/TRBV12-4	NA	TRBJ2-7	CASSLLGFYYEQYF	TGTGCCAGCAGTTTATTAGGCTTCTACTACGAGCAGTACTTC
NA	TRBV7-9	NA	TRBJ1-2	CASSPAGRGYTF	TGTGCCAGCAGCCCTGCGGGGAGAGGCTACACCTTC
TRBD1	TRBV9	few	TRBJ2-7	CASSALGQGNEQYF	TGTGCCAGCAGCGCCTTGGGACAGGGTAACGAGCAGTACTTC
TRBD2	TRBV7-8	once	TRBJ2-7	CASSKLAPYNEQYF	TGTGCCAGCAGCAAACTAGCGCCCTACAATGAGCAGTACTTC
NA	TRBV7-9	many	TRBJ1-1	CASSPSAWTEAFF	TGTGCCAGCAGCCCCTCCGCGTGGACTGAAGCTTTCTTT
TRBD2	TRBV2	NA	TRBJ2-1	CASNSGDYNEQFF	TGTGCCAGCAATAGCGGGGATTACAATGAGCAGTTCTTC
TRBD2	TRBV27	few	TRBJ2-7	CASSLSGRALGYEQYF	TGTGCCAGCAGTTTAAGCGGGAGGGCCCTCGGCTACGAGCAGTACTTC
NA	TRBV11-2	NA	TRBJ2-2	CASSSGLIRTGELFF	TGTGCCAGCAGCTCGGGACTTATTCGGACCGGGGAGCTGTTTTTT
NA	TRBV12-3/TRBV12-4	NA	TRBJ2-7	CASSLRGSPSYEQYF	TGTGCCAGCAGTTTACGGGGGAGCCCCTCCTACGAGCAGTACTTC
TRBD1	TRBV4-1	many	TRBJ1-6	CASSLQGARNSPLHF	TGCGCCAGCAGCCTACAGGGGGCGCGGAATTCACCCCTCCACTTT
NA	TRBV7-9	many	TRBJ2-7	CASSLDGGTRTYEQYF	TGTGCCAGCAGCTTAGATGGGGGGACACGAACCTACGAGCAGTACTTC
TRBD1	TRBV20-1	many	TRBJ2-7	CSAPLPGQGYEQYF	TGCAGTGCTCCCCTCCCGGGACAGGGTTACGAGCAGTACTTC
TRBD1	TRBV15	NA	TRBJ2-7	CATSREGQGAGDEQYF	TGTGCCACCAGCAGAGAAGGACAGGGGGCGGGAGACGAGCAGTACTTC
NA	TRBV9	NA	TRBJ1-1	CASSSPGVPNTEAFF	TGTGCCAGCAGCTCCCCAGGGGTCCCGAACACTGAAGCTTTCTTT
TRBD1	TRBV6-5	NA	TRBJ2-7	CASSYGTGYGEQYF	TGTGCCAGCAGTTATGGGACAGGCTACGGCGAGCAGTACTTC
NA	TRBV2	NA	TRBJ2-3	CASSERLSTDTQYF	TGTGCCAGCAGTGAACGACTTAGCACAGATACGCAGTATTTT
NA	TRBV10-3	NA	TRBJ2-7	CAYGTRDPEQYF	TGTGCCTACGGTACCAGGGACCCCGAGCAGTACTTC
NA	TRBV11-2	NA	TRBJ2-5	CASSHGEETQYF	TGTGCCAGCAGCCACGGGGAGGAGACCCAGTACTTC
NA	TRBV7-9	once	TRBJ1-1	CASSQMNSASRQGNTEAFF	TGTGCCAGCAGCCAGATGAACAGTGCTAGTAGGCAGGGCAACACTGAAGCTTTCTTT
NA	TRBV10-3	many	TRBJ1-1	CAISESDGSLGEAFF	TGTGCCATCAGTGAGTCTGACGGGTCGCTCGGTGAAGCTTTCTTT
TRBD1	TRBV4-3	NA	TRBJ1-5	CASSPSRDRGPTSNQPQHF	TGCGCCAGCAGCCCCAGTCGGGACAGGGGCCCAACTAGCAATCAGCCCCAGCATTTT
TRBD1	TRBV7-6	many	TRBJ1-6	CASSVQGDSPLHF	TGTGCCAGCTCTGTGCAGGGGGATTCACCCCTCCACTTT
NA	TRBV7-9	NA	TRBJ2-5	CASCLRETQYF	TGTGCTAGCTGCTTACGGGAGACCCAGTACTTC
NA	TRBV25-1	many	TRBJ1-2	CASSPQGGLGYTF	TGTGCCAGCAGTCCACAGGGAGGTCTTGGCTACACCTTC
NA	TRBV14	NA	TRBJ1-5	CASRNGTLYSNQPQHF	TGTGCCAGCAGAAACGGGACACTCTATAGCAATCAGCCCCAGCATTTT
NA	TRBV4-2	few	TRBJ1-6	CASSQVAGGGYSPLHF	TGTGCCAGCAGCCAAGTTGCGGGGGGTGGGTATTCACCCCTCCACTTT
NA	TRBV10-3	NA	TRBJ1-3	CAISESGGNTIYF	TGTGCCATCAGTGAGTCCGGGGGGAACACCATATATTTT
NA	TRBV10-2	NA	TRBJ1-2	CVSREGRGLYGYTF	TGCGTCAGCAGAGAAGGACGGGGTCTCTATGGCTACACCTTC
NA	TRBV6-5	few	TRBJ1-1	CASSPIAMNTEAFF	TGTGCCAGCAGCCCCATTGCAATGAACACTGAAGCTTTCTTT
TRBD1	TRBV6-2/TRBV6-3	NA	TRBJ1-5	CASSLFAGGMPQHF	TGCGCCAGCAGCTTGTTCGCAGGGGGCATGCCCCAGCATTTT
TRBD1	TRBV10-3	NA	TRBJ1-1	CAISSGTDSLNTEAFF	TGTGCCATCAGCTCCGGGACAGACTCACTGAACACTGAAGCTTTCTTT
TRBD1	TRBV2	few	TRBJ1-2	CASRTGDTDGYTF	TGTGCCAGCCGGACAGGGGACACGGATGGCTACACCTTC
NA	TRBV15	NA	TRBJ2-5	CATSRVEGEQPQYF	TGTGCCACCAGCAGAGTGGAAGGGGAGCAGCCCCAGTACTTC
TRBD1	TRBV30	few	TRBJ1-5	CAWSARTGGGQPQHF	TGTGCCTGGAGTGCTCGGACAGGGGGCGGACAGCCCCAGCATTTT
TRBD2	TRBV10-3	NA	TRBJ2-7	CAISRSGESYEQYF	TGTGCCATCAGCCGCAGCGGGGAGTCCTACGAGCAGTACTTC
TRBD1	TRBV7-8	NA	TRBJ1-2	CASSYLAGTGLYYGYTF	TGTGCCAGCAGTTACCTCGCCGGGACAGGGCTTTACTATGGCTACACCTTC